In this sample, the clone carrying this T cell receptor beta chain turned up a few times. What it binds is not known. The sample comes from a study of response to subunit inactivated influenza vaccine. The study, taken as a whole, reports: After each seasonal influenza vaccination, few new T cells are recruited, the authors suggested.

MiXCR, run by TCRdb on the RT-PCR reads, gives a single entry per CDR3 protein. The sample lists about 540,000 distinct CDR3 sequences, approximately 20% occurring once. The ends lost 4 bases at V and 4 bases at J; junction bases unmatched: 6. Germline V lookup: CDR1 SGHRS, CDR2 YFSETQ. The CDR3 extends over 14 amino acids. These sequences were also reported in another study, on T cells expressing NK-cell markers. From that report: UMIs were included in TCR beta cDNA generated by 5'RACE template switching. In the group of eight sequenced donors, seven were HCMV-seropositive and one was seronegative. Certain NKG2C+ T cell clones were expanded, and their HCMV specificity remained unclear.

This receptor was taken from a man aged 45 to 65 who received an inactivated influenza vaccine. The specimen was CD4+ T cells sorted from PBMCs, collected roughly 12 days after vaccination. The chain couples TRBV5-1 to TRBJ2-3; 7 bases align to TRBD1. CDR3 protein: CASSAQQGSDTQYF. The CDR3 nucleotides read TGCGCCAGCAGCGCCCAACAGGGGTCAGATACGCAGTATTTT.